The 5 T cell receptor beta chains presented below share a single source sample, sequenced in a study of blood T cell repertoires in COVID-19. Using immunoSEQ multiplex PCR, the repertoire was profiled, and TCRdb retains in-frame clones only, with some absent. The sample consists of some 130,000 clones, around 80% of them appearing once. The sequenced sample consisted of peripheral blood. These receptors originate from a human donor in a cohort sampled during active COVID-19.

The chain recombines TRBV6-5 with TRBJ1-1, with TRBD1 matching over 10 bases. Germline trimming cut 6 bases from V and 8 bases from J; bases unmatched to any gene: 6. Germline loops: CDR1 MNHEY, CDR2 SVGAGI. The CDR3 loop spans 13 amino acids. CDR3 nucleotide sequence: TGTGCCAGCAGGCGACAGGGGGCCTCCGAAGCTTTCTTT. This translates into CASRRQGASEAFF.

The chain combines TRBV3-1 (or the pseudogene TRBV3-2) with TRBJ1-6; unclear D gene. The germline V gene has CDR1 LGHDT and CDR2 YNNKEL (reference sequence). Deletions cut 5 bases from V and 6 bases from J, with 11 bases between. The CDR3 totals 14 residues. This CDR3 is CASSAVPGNSPLHF. CDR3 nucleotides: TGTGCCAGCAGCGCGGTCCCCGGTAATTCACCCCTCCACTTT.

The CDR3 sequence is CASSQGQGFSTDTQYF. The CDR3 nucleotides are TGCGCCAGCAGCCAAGGACAGGGATTCAGCACAGATACGCAGTATTTT. The chain links TRBV5-1 to TRBJ2-3; 8 positions match TRBD1. Per the germline V gene, CDR1 is SGHRS and CDR2 is YFSETQ. The CDR3 runs 16 residues. V lost 4 bases, J lost 0 bases, and 7 bases stayed unmatched.

The rearrangement links TRBV27 to TRBJ1-3, with a possible D match to TRBD1 (5 bases). CDR3 length: 16 residues. In germline, CDR1 is MNHEY, CDR2 SMNVEV (reference sequence). V was cut by 4 bases and J by 0 bases, with 13 bases left in between. The CDR3 DNA follows: TGTGCCAGCAGTTCAGGGATTTGGAACTCTGGAAACACCATATATTTT. Amino acid sequence: CASSSGIWNSGNTIYF.

The chain employs TRBV7-6 and TRBJ2-1; 7 bases are a match to TRBD1. The germline V gene encodes CDR1 SGHVS and CDR2 FNYEAQ. The CDR3 sequence is 17 residues long. Trimming removed 6 bases from V and 1 base from J; junction bases left unmatched: 12. The CDR3 DNA is TGTGCCAGCAGTTCGAGATACAGGGGAGAGTCCTACAATGAGCAGTTCTTC. This codes for CASSSRYRGESYNEQFF.